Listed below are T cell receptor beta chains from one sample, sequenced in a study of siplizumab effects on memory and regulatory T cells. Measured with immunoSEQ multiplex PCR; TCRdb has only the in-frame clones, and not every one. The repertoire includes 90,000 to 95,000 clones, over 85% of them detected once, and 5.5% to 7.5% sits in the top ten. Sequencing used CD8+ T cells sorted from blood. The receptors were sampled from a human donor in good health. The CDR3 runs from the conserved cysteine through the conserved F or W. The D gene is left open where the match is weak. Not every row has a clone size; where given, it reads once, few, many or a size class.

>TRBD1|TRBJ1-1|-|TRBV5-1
TGCGCCAGCAGCTTGATGACAGGGGAAGGGACTGAAGCTTTCTTT
CASSLMTGEGTEAFF
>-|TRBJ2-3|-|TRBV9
TGTGCCAGCAGCCCTAGAGGCGGGGGACAAGCAGATACGCAGTATTTT
CASSPRGGGQADTQYF
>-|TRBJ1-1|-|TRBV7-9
TGTGCCAGCAGCTTAAGCGATAACACTGAAGCTTTCTTT
CASSLSDNTEAFF
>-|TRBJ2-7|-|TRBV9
TGTGCCAGCAGCGTCTCAGGGCTATCTTCATCCTACGAGCAGTACTTC
CASSVSGLSSSYEQYF
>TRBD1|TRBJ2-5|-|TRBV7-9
TGTGCCAGCAGCTCCCGTAGGGGACAGGGGGAGGAGACCCAGTACTTC
CASSSRRGQGEETQYF
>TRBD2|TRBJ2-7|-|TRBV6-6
TGTGCCAGCAGTTACTCGATCAGTGGGGGGGGCGAGCAGTACTTC
CASSYSISGGGEQYF
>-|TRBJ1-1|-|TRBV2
TGTGCCAGCTCCTGGGGCCCTGGCGGGAACACTGAAGCTTTCTTT
CASSWGPGGNTEAFF
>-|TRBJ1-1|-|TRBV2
TGTGCCAGCAGCGCCGGGACGGGGGCAGCTGAAGCTTTCTTT
CASSAGTGAAEAFF
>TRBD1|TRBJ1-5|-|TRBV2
TGTGCCAGCAGTGAAGGAGGGGGCTGGGGTCAGCCCCAGCATTTT
CASSEGGGWGQPQHF
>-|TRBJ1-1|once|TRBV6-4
TGTGCCAGCAGTGACGGGGCGAACACTGAAGCTTTCTTT
CASSDGANTEAFF
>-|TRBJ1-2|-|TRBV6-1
TGTGCCAGCAGTGAACGAGTGTGGGGGGCTTATGGCTACACCTTC
CASSERVWGAYGYTF
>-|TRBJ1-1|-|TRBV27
TGTGCCAGCAGTTTATCGTGGGGGACGGAGAACACTGAAGCTTTCTTT
CASSLSWGTENTEAFF
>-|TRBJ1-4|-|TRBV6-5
TGTGCCAGCAGTTACTCGAGGCCGGCGGGTGAAAAACTGTTTTTT
CASSYSRPAGEKLFF
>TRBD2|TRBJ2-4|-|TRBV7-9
TGTGCCAGCAGCCCGGGAGGCGCAGGAAACATTCAGTACTTC
CASSPGGAGNIQYF
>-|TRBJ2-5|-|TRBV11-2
TGTGCCAGCAGCTTAGGCTTAGAACAAGAGACCCAGTACTTC
CASSLGLEQETQYF
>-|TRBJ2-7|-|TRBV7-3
TGTGCCAGCAGCATGACTAGTTCAAACGAGCAGTACTTC
CASSMTSSNEQYF
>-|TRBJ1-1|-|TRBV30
TGTGCCTGGACACTGGCAGGGGCACTCGTGGCTTTCTTT
CAWTLAGALVAFF
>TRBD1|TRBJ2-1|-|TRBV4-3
TGCGCCAGCAGCCAAGACTGGTCCTCAGGGGGCAATGAGCAGTTCTTC
CASSQDWSSGGNEQFF
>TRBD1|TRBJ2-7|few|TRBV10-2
TGCGCCAGCCGGGACAGGGCCTACGAGCAGTACTTC
CASRDRAYEQYF
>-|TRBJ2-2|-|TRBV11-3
TGTGCCAGCAGCTTATCATCCGGGGCCACCGGGGAGCTGTTTTTT
CASSLSSGATGELFF
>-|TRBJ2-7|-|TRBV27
TGTGCCAGCAGTTTAGGGTCTGCCTACGAGCAGTACTTC
CASSLGSAYEQYF
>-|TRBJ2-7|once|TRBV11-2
TGTGCCAGCAGCCCCGCCGGGCCCCTGGATGGGGAGCAGTACTTC
CASSPAGPLDGEQYF
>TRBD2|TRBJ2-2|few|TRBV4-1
TGCGCCAGCAGCCACGGGACTAGCGGGAGGGTTACCGGGGAGCTGTTTTTT
CASSHGTSGRVTGELFF
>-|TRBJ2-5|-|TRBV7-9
TGTGCCAGCAGCTTTGACAGCCAAGAGACCCAGTACTTC
CASSFDSQETQYF
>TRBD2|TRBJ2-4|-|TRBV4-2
TGTGCCAGCAGCCAAGATCTGGGGGTTAGCGGGGCCAAAAACATTCAGTACTTC
CASSQDLGVSGAKNIQYF
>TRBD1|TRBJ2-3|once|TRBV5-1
TGCGCCAGCAGCTTGGCCTTCAGGGGGCTAACAGATACGCAGTATTTT
CASSLAFRGLTDTQYF
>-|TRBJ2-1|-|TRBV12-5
TGTGCTAGTGGTTTTGGCGATGAGCAGTTCTTC
CASGFGDEQFF
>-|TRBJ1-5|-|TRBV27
TGTGCCAGCAGACCGGAGGGGGTCCGTCAGCCCCAGCATTTT
CASRPEGVRQPQHF
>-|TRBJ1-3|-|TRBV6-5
TGTGCCAGCAGTTACTCGTCGCGAAACACCATATATTTT
CASSYSSRNTIYF
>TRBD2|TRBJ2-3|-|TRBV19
TGTGCCAGTAGTATCACGCGGGAGGTAGATACGCAGTATTTT
CASSITREVDTQYF
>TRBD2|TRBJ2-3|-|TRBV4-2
TGTGCCAGCAGCCCGAGACTAGCGGGAGGGCCTAGCACAGATACGCAGTATTTT
CASSPRLAGGPSTDTQYF